Listed below are T cell receptor beta chains from one sample, sequenced in a study of T cell changes during pregnancy in multiple sclerosis. The method was immunoSEQ multiplex PCR; TCRdb's version includes in-frame clones alone and lacks a portion of them. The sample records approximately 44,000 clones, roughly nine tenths being singletons. Material: CD4+ T cells from peripheral blood mononuclear cells, obtained in the first trimester of pregnancy. Receptor source: a female donor with multiple sclerosis, enrolled in a pregnancy study. CDR3s include the opening cysteine and the closing phenylalanine or tryptophan. D genes are given only for firm matches. Rows give clone size only sometimes, using once, few, many, or a class for an expanded clone.

v_call	d_call	clone_size	j_call	cdr3_aa	cdr3_nt
TRBV6-1	.	.	TRBJ1-3	CASSESGFSGNTIYF	TGTGCCAGCAGTGAAAGCGGATTCTCTGGAAACACCATATATTTT
TRBV7-9	.	.	TRBJ1-2	CASIRGAANYGYTF	TGTGCCAGCATCCGGGGAGCTGCTAACTATGGCTACACCTTC
TRBV30	.	.	TRBJ1-2	CAWTGDKRNYGYTF	TGTGCCTGGACAGGGGACAAAAGGAACTATGGCTACACCTTC
TRBV19	.	.	TRBJ1-3	CASSPGPPNTIYF	TGTGCCAGTAGTCCGGGTCCGCCAAACACCATATATTTT
TRBV27	.	.	TRBJ1-5	CASSLNRVSNQPQHF	TGTGCCAGCAGTTTAAACAGGGTCAGCAATCAGCCCCAGCATTTT
TRBV28	.	few	TRBJ1-5	CASSPPGTWGQPQHF	TGTGCCAGCAGCCCCCCCGGGACTTGGGGTCAGCCCCAGCATTTT
TRBV12-5	TRBD1	once	TRBJ1-1	CASGLVVRGQGNTEAFF	TGTGCTAGTGGTTTGGTGGTCCGAGGACAGGGGAACACTGAAGCTTTCTTT
TRBV19	.	.	TRBJ1-1	CASSLSGGTEAFF	TGTGCCAGTAGTCTGAGCGGAGGCACTGAAGCTTTCTTT
TRBV5-1	TRBD1	.	TRBJ2-3	CASSFGTGESNTQYF	TGCGCCAGCAGCTTTGGGACAGGGGAGTCCAATACGCAGTATTTT
TRBV5-1	.	.	TRBJ2-5	CASSLESPGVETQYF	TGCGCCAGCAGCTTGGAGTCCCCAGGGGTGGAGACCCAGTACTTC
TRBV28	TRBD2	.	TRBJ2-7	CASSFLAGAYEQYF	TGTGCCAGCAGTTTCTTAGCGGGGGCCTACGAGCAGTACTTC
TRBV5-1	.	.	TRBJ2-1	CASSPPGSYNEQFF	TGCGCCAGCAGCCCCCCGGGCTCCTACAATGAGCAGTTCTTC
TRBV28	.	.	TRBJ2-7	CASRLGHYEQYF	TGTGCCAGCAGGCTAGGCCACTACGAGCAGTACTTC
TRBV18	.	.	TRBJ2-3	CASSPSQGADTQYF	TGTGCCAGCTCACCGTCACAGGGAGCAGATACGCAGTATTTT
TRBV19	TRBD1	.	TRBJ2-7	CASSIGSGQGKAEQYF	TGTGCCAGTAGTATTGGGTCGGGACAGGGGAAGGCCGAGCAGTACTTC
TRBV2	TRBD1	.	TRBJ2-7	CASSDRGNYEQYF	TGTGCCAGCAGTGACAGGGGGAACTACGAGCAGTACTTC
TRBV30	TRBD1	once	TRBJ2-3	CAWSKGYRGRTDTQYF	TGTGCCTGGAGTAAAGGGTACAGGGGGCGGACAGATACGCAGTATTTT
TRBV2	.	.	TRBJ2-7	CASRTGTGSYEQYF	TGTGCCAGCAGGACCGGGACTGGCTCCTACGAGCAGTACTTC
TRBV2	.	.	TRBJ1-2	CASSAVLYGYTF	TGTGCCAGCAGTGCAGTCCTCTATGGCTACACCTTC
TRBV30	TRBD1	.	TRBJ2-5	CALSRDSHGETQYF	TGTGCCTTAAGCCGGGACAGCCACGGAGAGACCCAGTACTTC
TRBV6-4	.	.	TRBJ1-3	CASSSAGDTSGNTIYF	TGTGCCAGCAGTTCGGCAGGGGATACATCTGGAAACACCATATATTTT
TRBV7-2	.	.	TRBJ2-1	CASSFTAGSYNEQFF	TGTGCCAGCAGCTTTACGGCAGGCTCCTACAATGAGCAGTTCTTC
TRBV6-5	TRBD2	.	TRBJ2-6	CASSRGGLGANVLTF	TGTGCCAGCAGCCGGGGGGGGCTTGGGGCCAACGTCCTGACTTTC
TRBV5-6	TRBD1	once	TRBJ2-3	CASRSQGGTDTQYF	TGTGCCAGCAGGTCACAGGGGGGCACAGATACGCAGTATTTT
TRBV6-6	TRBD1	.	TRBJ2-7	CASGTGAYEQYF	TGTGCCAGCGGGACAGGGGCCTACGAGCAGTACTTC